The text below deals with one T cell receptor (beta chain). The target antigen is unknown. Looked up from germline, CDR1 is SGHTA and CDR2 is FQGTGA. V shed 4 bases and J shed 10 bases, with 16 bases lying between them. The CDR3 consists of 13 residues. The entry originates in a study of cytomegalovirus exposure and HLA in healthy donors. Broader study findings: Researchers reportedly found TCR beta sequences accurately predicted most subjects' HLA-A and HLA-B alleles.

PCR used 60 Vbeta primers and 13 Jbeta primers. Under the authors' procedure: The authors later counted 65 million to 80 million unique TCR beta chains, roughly 10 million of them shared. Generated by immunoSEQ multiplex PCR, the TCRdb table keeps only in-frame clones and is missing some. The V and J calls and clone size come from that table; D and trimming were worked out from the DNA. The table lists 150,000 to 180,000 clones, approximately 81% of them singletons. Sequencing input: PBMCs. The V call is TRBV7-3, the J call TRBJ1-2; perhaps TRBD1 as D (6 bases). The clonotype was recovered from a woman aged 18-29 years in good health and CMV-seronegative. The CDR3 nucleotides read TGTGCCAGCAGCTCCTCCGTGACAGGTCCCTACACCTTC. Its protein is CASSSSVTGPYTF.